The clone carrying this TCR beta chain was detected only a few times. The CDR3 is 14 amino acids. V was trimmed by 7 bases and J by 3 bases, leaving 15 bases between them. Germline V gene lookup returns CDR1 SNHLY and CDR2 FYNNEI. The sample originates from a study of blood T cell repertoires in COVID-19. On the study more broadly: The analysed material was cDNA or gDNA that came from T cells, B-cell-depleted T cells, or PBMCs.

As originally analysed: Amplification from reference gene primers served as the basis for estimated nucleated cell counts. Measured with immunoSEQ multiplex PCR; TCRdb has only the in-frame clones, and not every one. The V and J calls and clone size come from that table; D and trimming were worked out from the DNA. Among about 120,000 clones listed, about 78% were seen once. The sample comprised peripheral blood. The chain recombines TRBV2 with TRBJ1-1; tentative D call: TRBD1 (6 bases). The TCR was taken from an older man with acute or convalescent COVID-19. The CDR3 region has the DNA TGTGCCAGCACTATACAGGGCGGGTACACTGAAGCTTTCTTT. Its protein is CASTIQGGYTEAFF.